This T cell receptor beta chain was recovered during a study of blood T cell repertoires in COVID-19. The wider study: Whether acute or convalescent, the COVID-19 samples came from the United States, Italy and Spain. PBMCs, B-cell-depleted T cells, or T cells provided the cDNA or gDNA that made up the material.

Germline V lookup: CDR1 SGHRS, CDR2 YFSETQ. V lost 0 bases, J lost 3 bases, and 6 bases lay in between. The length of the CDR3 is 13 residues. Original handling: Reference gene primer amplification gave estimated nucleated cell counts. Data came from immunoSEQ multiplex PCR; TCRdb stores just in-frame clones and leaves some out. The V and J calls and clone size come from that table; D and trimming were worked out from the DNA. The sample holds 250,000 to 350,000 clones, around 89% seen once. The V and J genes are TRBV5-1 and TRBJ2-5; perhaps TRBD2 as D (6 bases). The source is a young man with acute or convalescent COVID-19. The sample taken for sequencing was peripheral blood. Written as DNA, the CDR3 is TGCGCCAGCAGCTTGGGGACTAAAGAGACCCAGTACTTC. Translation: CASSLGTKETQYF. The complete variable domain, with remaining parts taken from reference TRBV5-1 and TRBJ2-5, reads KAGVTQTPRYLIKTRGQQVTLSCSPISGHRSVSWYQQTPGQGLQFLFEYFSETQRNKGNFPGRFSGRQFSNSRSEMNVSTLELGDSALYLCASSLGTKETQYFGPGTRLLVL.